The present entry profiles one T cell receptor beta chain with its context. The data were obtained in a study of beta chain features in type 1 diabetes. This CDR3 is 12 amino acids long. Between the trimmed V and J ends, which lost 3 bases and 4 bases, there was a span of 8 bases. Per germline, CDR1 SQVTM and CDR2 ANQGSEA. Isolated RNA was reverse transcribed in full, so expressed TCRB transcripts were sequenced. Assay used: immunoSEQ multiplex PCR; TCRdb lists only in-frame clones, some missing. Of roughly 250,000 clones in the sample, around 68% were seen once. The gene calls are TRBV29-1 and TRBJ2-3, with D unresolved. The receptor comes from a man younger than 40 in good health. What was sequenced was naive CD4+ T cells from blood. The CDR3 sequence: CSVDSHADTQYF. CDR3 DNA sequence: TGCAGCGTTGACTCTCATGCAGATACGCAGTATTTT.